Each of the 29 T cell receptor beta chains below was sequenced from the same sample in a study of blood T cell repertoires in COVID-19. The protocol was immunoSEQ multiplex PCR, while the TCRdb copy is restricted to in-frame clones and leaves out a portion. The sample carries 40,000 to 50,000 clones, about 88% recorded once. Sequencing used peripheral blood. Source of these receptors: a man aged 45 to 65 with active COVID-19.

This chain links TRBV5-4 with TRBJ2-7; 8 bases fit TRBD1. CDR3 length: 15 amino acids. From germline, CDR1 is SGHNT and CDR2 YYREEE (reference sequence). The ends lost 2 bases at V and 6 bases at J; junction bases unmatched: 10. DNA of the CDR3: TGTGCCAGCAGCTTCGGACAGGGAGGCGGATCCGAGCAGTACTTC. It encodes CASSFGQGGGSEQYF. Drawing the rest from reference TRBV5-4 and TRBJ2-7, the complete variable domain is ETGVTQSPTHLIKTRGQQVTLRCSSQSGHNTVSWYQQALGQGPQFIFQYYREEENGRGNFPPRFSGLQFPNYSSELNVNALELDDSALYLCASSFGQGGGSEQYFGPGTRLTVT.

The rearrangement links TRBV14 to TRBJ2-1; no clear D. Germline V gene lookup returns CDR1 SGHDN and CDR2 FVKESK. Trimming left V 2 bases short and J 1 base short, with 15 bases between. The CDR3 runs to 17 residues. CDR3 amino acids: CASSQFRDLYSYNEQFF. The CDR3 region has the DNA TGTGCCAGCAGCCAATTTCGCGACTTATATTCCTACAATGAGCAGTTCTTC.

V gene TRBV28 combines with J gene TRBJ2-1; D not resolved. Trimming removed 2 bases at V and 0 bases at J, with 5 bases between. Per germline, CDR1 MDHEN and CDR2 SYDVKM. The CDR3 contains 14 residues. CDR3 in amino acids: CASSLGGSYNEQFF. The CDR3, as DNA: TGTGCCAGCAGTTTAGGCGGCTCCTACAATGAGCAGTTCTTC. The complete variable domain, with remaining parts taken from reference TRBV28 and TRBJ2-1, reads DVKVTQSSRYLVKRTGEKVFLECVQDMDHENMFWYRQDPGLGLRLIYFSYDVKMKEKGDIPEGYSVSREKKERFSLILESASTNQTSMYLCASSLGGSYNEQFFGPGTRLTVL.

The chain carries TRBV7-2 and TRBJ1-2; no clear D gene. Trimming removed 5 bases at V and 4 bases at J, with 17 bases between. The CDR3 has 15 amino acids. Germline CDR1 is SGHTA and CDR2 is FQGNSA. CDR3 in DNA: TGTGCCAGCAGCCCTCGTACCCTCCCAGGCTATGGCTACACCTTC. This codes for CASSPRTLPGYGYTF.

This chain joins TRBV27 and TRBJ2-4, with D hard to call. Per the germline V gene, CDR1 is MNHEY and CDR2 is SMNVEV (reference sequence). Between the trimmed V and J ends, which lost 4 bases and 0 bases, there was a span of 16 bases. This CDR3 spans 17 amino acids. The chain's CDR3 is CASSSHDERVAKNIQYF. Written as DNA, the CDR3 is TGTGCCAGCAGTTCCCATGATGAACGAGTAGCCAAAAACATTCAGTACTTC.

The V and J genes are TRBV7-9 and TRBJ1-4; D unresolved. Trimming shortened V by 4 bases and J by 0 bases, and 12 bases separated the two germline ends. CDR3 size: 16 residues. The germline gives CDR1 SEHNR, CDR2 FQNEAQ (reference sequence). The CDR3 DNA reads TGTGCCAGCAGCTCACGACTCACTACAACTAATGAAAAACTGTTTTTT. This translates into CASSSRLTTTNEKLFF.

About this clone: In the same sample, other DNA sequences code for this CDR3. The chain carries TRBV6-2 or TRBV6-3 and TRBJ2-5, with 11 bases fitting TRBD2. V shed 0 bases and J 4 bases; nucleotides not matched to a gene: 1. Germline-derived CDR1 and CDR2 are MNHEY and SVGEGT. The CDR3 consists of 15 residues. CDR3 sequence: CASSYSGLAGETQYF. As DNA, the CDR3 is TGTGCCAGCAGTTACTCTGGACTAGCGGGAGAGACCCAGTACTTC.

The chain is built from TRBV27 and TRBJ2-1; D gene uncertain. This CDR3 spans 18 amino acids. Germline CDR1 and CDR2: MNHEY and SMNVEV (reference sequence). V lost 4 bases and J lost 0, with 19 bases in between. CDR3 loop: CASSSLPSALSSYNEQFF. Here the CDR3 DNA reads TGTGCCAGCAGTTCCCTCCCCAGCGCCTTGAGCTCCTACAATGAGCAGTTCTTC.

The V call is TRBV7-7, the J call TRBJ2-1; the match to TRBD2 covers 15 bases. This CDR3 comprises 16 residues. Germline V gene lookup returns CDR1 SSHAT and CDR2 FNYEAQ (reference sequence). With V trimmed by 4 bases and J by 9 bases, 7 bases remained unmatched. The CDR3 reads CASSSRTSGRGGEQFF. Written as DNA, the CDR3 is TGTGCCAGCAGCTCCCGGACTAGCGGGAGGGGGGGTGAGCAGTTCTTC.

This chain links TRBV5-1 with TRBJ1-2, with D tentatively TRBD1 (5 bases). Germline CDR1 is SGHRS and CDR2 is YFSETQ. This CDR3 spans 18 amino acids. The germline V and J ends were trimmed by 7 bases and 4 bases, with 29 bases remaining between them. The chain's CDR3 is CASGKDPDMGGGSYGYTF. The CDR3 coding sequence is TGCGCCAGCGGAAAAGACCCTGACATGGGGGGAGGGAGCTATGGCTACACCTTC.

Comments on this clone: The junction shows a germline mismatch at one end, possibly a read error. V usage is TRBV29-1 and J usage is TRBJ1-2; tentatively, D is TRBD1 (5 bases). The germline CDR1 and CDR2 sequences are SQVTM and ANQGSEA. CDR3 length equals 11 residues. CDR3 nucleotide sequence: TGCAGCGTCGGAGGGGAGGAAAGGGGCAACTTC. This codes for CSVGGEERGNF.

This chain connects TRBV15 to TRBJ1-1; 11 nucleotides align to TRBD1. The germline CDR1 and CDR2 sequences are LNHNV and YYDKDF (reference sequence). The CDR3 covers 15 residues. V shed 1 base, J shed 5 bases, and the junction held 3 bases outside the gene matches. The DNA for the CDR3 is TGTGCCACCAGCAGAGGGACAGGGGGCCAAACTGAAGCTTTCTTT. As protein: CATSRGTGGQTEAFF.

The chain couples TRBV27 to TRBJ1-5; D might be TRBD1 (6 bases). The germline V gene has CDR1 MNHEY and CDR2 SMNVEV (reference sequence). The CDR3 consists of 15 residues. Trimming cost V 1 base and J 5 bases, with 12 bases left between them. CDR3 in DNA: TGTGCCAGCAGTTTATATGTAGGGGGGGATCAGCCCCAGCATTTT. It yields the protein CASSLYVGGDQPQHF.

V is TRBV4-3 and J is TRBJ1-1, with TRBD1 matching over 7 bases. Germline lookup yields CDR1 LGHNA and CDR2 YSLEER. The V segment lost 0 bases and the J segment 6 bases; nucleotides outside the gene matches: 4. This CDR3 region has 14 residues. CDR3 sequence: CASSQDPGQAEAFF. The CDR3 DNA reads as TGCGCCAGCAGCCAAGATCCCGGACAGGCTGAAGCTTTCTTT.

V is TRBV19 and J is TRBJ1-2; D not certain. Germline CDR1 is LNHDA and CDR2 is SQIVND (reference sequence). The CDR3 contains 16 residues. The V end lost 5 bases, the J end lost 4 bases, and 20 bases lay between the germline ends. Written as DNA, the CDR3 is TGTGCCAGTAGTCGACCCGGGATGGTGGGTGGCTATGGCTACACCTTC. Translated, it gives CASSRPGMVGGYGYTF. The variable domain in full, completed from reference TRBV19 and TRBJ1-2, reads DGGITQSPKYLFRKEGQNVTLSCEQNLNHDAMYWYRQDPGQGLRLIYYSQIVNDFQKGDIAEGYSVSREKKESFPLTVTSAQKNPTAFYLCASSRPGMVGGYGYTFGSGTRLTVV.

The chain is built from TRBV7-8 and TRBJ1-1; 8 nucleotides line up with TRBD1. CDR3 length: 16 amino acids. Trimming took 3 bases from V and 1 from J; bases not matched to a gene: 7. Per germline, CDR1 SGHVS and CDR2 FQNEAQ. In nucleotides, the CDR3 is TGTGCCAGCAGCTTCCCCATGACAGGGGAGAACACTGAAGCTTTCTTT. Its protein is CASSFPMTGENTEAFF.

The CDR3 loop is CASSLGLAGNTGELFF. In DNA, the CDR3 is TGCGCCAGCAGCCTAGGACTAGCGGGGAACACCGGGGAGCTGTTTTTT. This sequence joins TRBV10-1 and TRBJ2-2, with 11 bases matching TRBD2. After removal of 6 bases from V and 1 base from J, the junction contained 4 bases not matched to a gene. Germline-derived CDR1 and CDR2 are WNHNN and SYGVQD (reference sequence). The CDR3 consists of 16 residues.

V is TRBV5-4 and J is TRBJ1-2; no clear D gene. The CDR3 runs 13 residues. V lost 4 bases and J lost 4, with 11 bases in between. Germline V gives CDR1 SGHNT, CDR2 YYREEE (reference sequence). The CDR3 reads CASSLQYIYGYTF. The CDR3 DNA reads TGTGCCAGCAGCCTGCAGTATATCTATGGCTACACCTTC.

J is TRBJ2-7 and V is TRBV28; 10 bases map to TRBD1. The V and J ends lost 7 bases and 0 bases, in that order; junction bases with no gene match: 6. This CDR3 is 15 amino acids long. CDR1 is MDHEN, CDR2 SYDVKM, per germline. CDR3 bases: TGTGCCAGCACCCCGACAGGGGGCGCCTCCTACGAGCAGTACTTC. Its translation: CASTPTGGASYEQYF.

DNA for the CDR3: TGTGCCAGCAGTTACCGACTAGCGTACTACGAGCAGTACTTC. Its translation is CASSYRLAYYEQYF. The chain uses TRBV5-5 and TRBJ2-7; 8 bases line up with TRBD2. V trimming: 5 bases; J trimming: 3 bases; junction bases outside the gene matches: 7. Germline V lookup: CDR1 SGHKS, CDR2 YYEKEE (reference sequence). The CDR3 consists of 14 residues. The full variable domain, in which reference TRBV5-5 and TRBJ2-7 provide the parts outside the CDR3, is DAGVTQSPTHLIKTRGQQVTLRCSPISGHKSVSWYQQVLGQGPQFIFQYYEKEERGRGNFPDRFSARQFPNYSSELNVNALLLGDSALYLCASSYRLAYYEQYFGPGTRLTVT.

The chain has TRBV7-6 and TRBJ2-2; TRBD2 agrees at 9 bases. The CDR3 has 16 residues. V shed 3 bases, J shed 0 bases, and the junction held 2 bases outside the gene matches. CDR1 SGHVS and CDR2 FNYEAQ come from the germline V gene. DNA for the CDR3: TGTGCCAGCAGCTTGGGCGGGGGGGCGAACACCGGGGAGCTGTTTTTT. Amino acids: CASSLGGGANTGELFF.

The V and J genes are TRBV6-6 and TRBJ1-1, with 9 bases identical to TRBD1. Germline-derived CDR1 and CDR2 are MNHNY and SVGAGI (reference sequence). V lost 5 bases to trimming and J lost 5 bases; unmatched junction nucleotides: 9. The CDR3 is 15 residues long. CDR3 in amino acids: CASSRRQGGGTEAFF. The CDR3 coding sequence is TGTGCCAGCAGTCGTCGACAGGGGGGGGGAACTGAAGCTTTCTTT.

The chain uses TRBV2 and TRBJ2-2, with D perhaps TRBD2 (5 bases). Germline lookup yields CDR1 SNHLY and CDR2 FYNNEI. Trimming left V 6 bases short and J 5 bases short, with 10 bases between. The CDR3 runs 13 residues. The CDR3 DNA reads TGTGCCAGCAGAAAAGCGGAGACCGGGGAGCTGTTTTTT. Protein: CASRKAETGELFF.

This chain joins TRBV19 and TRBJ2-5, with 8 bases lining up with TRBD1. From germline, CDR1 is LNHDA and CDR2 SQIVND (reference sequence). The CDR3 totals 15 residues. J lost 5 bases, V lost 5 bases, and 10 bases had no gene match. Written as DNA, the CDR3 is TGTGCCAGTAGTGACAGGGGCGAGGAAGGGGAGACCCAGTACTTC. Its protein is CASSDRGEEGETQYF. Looking up the rest from reference TRBV19 and TRBJ2-5 gives the full variable domain: DGGITQSPKYLFRKEGQNVTLSCEQNLNHDAMYWYRQDPGQGLRLIYYSQIVNDFQKGDIAEGYSVSREKKESFPLTVTSAQKNPTAFYLCASSDRGEEGETQYFGPGTRLLVL.

The CDR3 spells CASSPRRESTDTQYF. DNA of the CDR3: TGTGCCAGCTCACCGCGGCGGGAGAGCACAGATACGCAGTATTTT. The genes are TRBV18 and TRBJ2-3; 7 bases fit TRBD2. The length of the CDR3 is 15 residues. The germline CDR1 and CDR2 sequences are KGHSH and LQKENI. The ends lost 3 bases at V and 0 bases at J; junction bases unmatched: 3. The whole variable domain, filled in from reference TRBV18 and TRBJ2-3, reads NAGVMQNPRHLVRRRGQEARLRCSPMKGHSHVYWYRQLPEEGLKFMVYLQKENIIDESGMPKERFSAEFPKEGPSILRIQQVVRGDSAAYFCASSPRRESTDTQYFGPGTRLTVL.

Points on this clone: Within the sample, other DNA sequences also encode this same CDR3. This chain connects TRBV19 to TRBJ2-3; TRBD2 matches 10 bases. The J segment lost 3 bases and the V segment lost 6 bases, leaving 0 bases of the junction unmatched. The CDR3 totals 13 residues. CDR1 is LNHDA, CDR2 SQIVND, per germline (reference sequence). The CDR3 nucleotides read TGTGCCAGTAGGACTAGCGGGACAGATACGCAGTATTTT. Its translation: CASRTSGTDTQYF.

In this sample, this clone turned up once. V usage is TRBV6-5 and J usage is TRBJ1-2, with 9 bases aligning to TRBD1. This CDR3 is built from 14 residues. Per the germline V gene, CDR1 is MNHEY and CDR2 is SVGAGI. V shed 7 bases, J shed 6 bases, and the junction held 9 bases outside the gene matches. The CDR3 is CASTSQGALNGYTF. The CDR3, as DNA: TGTGCCAGCACCTCACAGGGGGCGCTTAATGGCTACACCTTC.

The rearrangement uses TRBV6-5 and TRBJ2-1; 7 bases agree with TRBD2. Per the germline V gene, CDR1 is MNHEY and CDR2 is SVGAGI. The CDR3 has 16 residues. V lost 2 bases to trimming and J lost 5 bases; unmatched junction nucleotides: 9. In DNA, the CDR3 is TGTGCCAGCAGTTACATCCGTAGCGGGTCGGACAATGAGCAGTTCTTC. Translating gives CASSYIRSGSDNEQFF.

This rearrangement joins TRBV14 to TRBJ2-5, with TRBD1 identical over 7 bases. The CDR3 spans 14 residues. With 4 bases clipped from V and 5 bases from J, the junction kept 7 bases outside the gene matches. CDR1 SGHDN and CDR2 FVKESK come from the germline V gene. CDR3 in DNA: TGTGCCAGCAGCCTCACGACAGGGCTGGAGACCCAGTACTTC. Translated: CASSLTTGLETQYF. Full variable domain (rest looked up from reference TRBV14 and TRBJ2-5): EAGVTQFPSHSVIEKGQTVTLRCDPISGHDNLYWYRRVMGKEIKFLLHFVKESKQDESGMPNNRFLAERTGGTYSTLKVQPAELEDSGVYFCASSLTTGLETQYFGPGTRLLVL.